Following are 7 T cell receptor beta chains from one sample sequenced in a study of T cell responses to AZD1222 COVID-19 vaccine (TCRdb year 2021). To prepare the library, the immunoSEQ multiplex PCR assay was applied. TCRdb took this table from immuneACCESS and kept in-frame rearrangements with V and J called. Such tables lack part of the clones; where checked against another copy, unresolved V genes explain under half of the gap, and the rest is unexplained. The sample has about 150,000 clones on record, more than 85% of them singletons. In total, the top ten clones hold approximately 3.3% of the sample. Explained via the paper, the time point label denotes: about 28 days (+/-7) after the second vaccine dose. Specimen: peripheral blood, collected 28 days after the second AZD1222 dose. All receptors come from an adult who received the AZD1222 COVID-19 vaccine.

The chain combines TRBV11-2 with TRBJ1-5; D gene uncertain. Trimming removed 5 bases at V and 1 base at J, with 9 bases between. The CDR3 totals 14 residues. Germline V CDR1 and CDR2: SGHAT, FQNNGV. CDR3 nucleotide sequence: TGTGCCAGCAGCCGTTCCGACAGCAATCAGCCCCAGCATTTT. It encodes CASSRSDSNQPQHF.

This clone showed up just once. Its ends do not fully match the called genes, so a read error is possible. This chain uses TRBV28 with TRBJ1-5, with D uncertain. This CDR3 has 11 residues. The germline gives CDR1 MDHEN, CDR2 SYDVKM. CDR3 amino acids: CATGSNQPQHF. Written as DNA, the CDR3 is TGCGCCACGGGTAGCAATCAGCCCCAGCATTTT.

This chain connects TRBV7-9 to TRBJ1-3, with 8 bases fitting TRBD1. The CDR3 totals 15 residues. The ends lost 6 bases at V and 2 bases at J; junction bases unmatched: 6. Per the germline V gene, CDR1 is SEHNR and CDR2 is FQNEAQ (reference sequence). The CDR3 here is CASRPMTGAGNTIYF. The CDR3 DNA follows: TGTGCCAGCAGGCCCATGACAGGGGCTGGAAACACCATATATTTT.

The V and J genes are TRBV5-4 and TRBJ1-1; maybe TRBD1 (6 bases). Germline-derived CDR1 and CDR2 are SGHNT and YYREEE (reference sequence). V gave up 5 bases and J gave up 5 bases, with 16 bases separating them. CDR3 length: 14 residues. DNA for the CDR3: TGTGCCAGCAGGGGTAGACAGGTAGAGACTGAAGCTTTCTTT. Its protein is CASRGRQVETEAFF.

CDR3 loop: CASSPGQAKNTEAFF. Here the CDR3 DNA reads TGTGCCAGCTCACCCGGACAGGCGAAGAACACTGAAGCTTTCTTT. The rearrangement joins TRBV18 to TRBJ1-1; TRBD1 aligns across 7 bases. The germline V gene encodes CDR1 KGHSH and CDR2 LQKENI. Unmatched junction bases numbered 5, after V lost 3 bases and J lost 1 base. The CDR3 is 15 amino acids.

V and J are TRBV24-1 and TRBJ2-7; no reliable D call. Trimming pared 3 bases from V and 5 bases from J, leaving 7 bases between. In germline, CDR1 is KGHDR, CDR2 SFDVKD. The CDR3 contains 12 residues. CDR3 coding DNA: TGTGCCACCAGTGATGAAATAAACGAGCAGTACTTC. Translating it yields CATSDEINEQYF.

The rearrangement uses TRBV3-1 (or the pseudogene TRBV3-2) and TRBJ2-5; 12 bases line up with TRBD2. With V trimmed by 8 bases and J by 4 bases, 11 bases remained unmatched. Germline CDR1 LGHDT, CDR2 YNNKEL (reference sequence). The CDR3 is 16 residues long. The CDR3 DNA is TGTGCCAGCGGGACTAGCGGGCCTAAGGGGAGAGAGACCCAGTACTTC. As protein: CASGTSGPKGRETQYF.